The 25 T cell receptor beta chains reported below all come from one sample, sequenced in a study of OX40 agonist ivuxolimab in advanced cancers. Assay used: immunoSEQ multiplex PCR; TCRdb lists only in-frame clones, some missing. Of tens of thousands of clones in the sample, approximately 78% were seen once. Sample: CD4+ or CD8+ T cells sorted from blood, taken in a trial of the OX40 agonist ivuxolimab. Receptor source: an adult with an advanced solid tumor such as melanoma, head and neck, liver or kidney cancer.

The chain recombines TRBV7-2 with TRBJ1-2, with 10 positions matching TRBD1. Unmatched junction bases numbered 3, after V lost 5 bases and J lost 3 bases. This CDR3 is 14 amino acids long. Looked up from germline, CDR1 is SGHTA and CDR2 is FQGNSA. CDR3: CASSIGQGDYGYTF. Here the CDR3 DNA reads TGTGCCAGCAGCATCGGACAGGGGGACTATGGCTACACCTTC.

This rearrangement joins TRBV11-2 to TRBJ2-2; 7 bases are a match to TRBD2. Trimming at V came to 1 base and at J to 4 bases, leaving 9 bases not matched to a gene. The CDR3 is made up of 17 amino acids. Germline CDR1 SGHAT, CDR2 FQNNGV. CDR3 sequence (DNA): TGTGCCAGCAGCTTAGTGGGAGGGGCGCGGGGCACCGGGGAGCTGTTTTTT. It encodes CASSLVGGARGTGELFF.

The J gene is TRBJ2-5, the V gene TRBV6-1, with 9 bases matching TRBD2. This CDR3 spans 14 amino acids. The V segment lost 3 bases and the J segment 5 bases; nucleotides outside the gene matches: 4. Germline assignment: CDR1 MNHNS and CDR2 SASEGT. CDR3 amino acids: CASSERGGLETQYF. In DNA form, the CDR3 reads TGTGCCAGCAGTGAGCGGGGGGGCCTGGAGACCCAGTACTTC.

This clone was counted once. The J gene is TRBJ1-1, the V gene TRBV6-1, with D perhaps TRBD1 (6 bases). Germline CDR1 is MNHNS and CDR2 is SASEGT. The CDR3 extends over 14 amino acids. With 6 bases removed from V and 3 bases from J, the gap between germline ends came to 14 bases. CDR3 loop: CASRYREGYTEAFF. CDR3 in DNA: TGTGCCAGCAGGTACAGGGAGGGGTACACTGAAGCTTTCTTT.

The genes are TRBV19 and TRBJ2-3, with TRBD2 matching 8 bases. CDR3 size: 15 residues. CDR1 and CDR2 from the germline V gene are LNHDA and SQIVND (reference sequence). The junction had 8 bases not matched to a gene; V was cut back by 7 bases and J by 2 bases. CDR3 sequence: CASTRSGSDTDTQYF. CDR3 nucleotides: TGTGCCAGTACCAGGAGCGGGAGTGACACAGATACGCAGTATTTT.

The V and J genes are TRBV6-5 and TRBJ1-2, with 9 bases that match TRBD1. This CDR3 spans 14 amino acids. After removal of 6 bases from V and 5 bases from J, the junction contained 7 bases not matched to a gene. CDR1 MNHEY and CDR2 SVGAGI come from the germline V gene. The CDR3 here is CASRQSGTGYGYTF. The CDR3 nucleotides read TGTGCCAGCAGACAATCCGGGACAGGGTATGGCTACACCTTC.

As DNA, the CDR3 is TGTGCCAGCAGTCTACCGCCCAACACCATATATTTT. Amino acids: CASSLPPNTIYF. The chain employs TRBV28 and TRBJ1-3; D not resolved. V dropped 5 bases and J dropped 7 bases, with 9 bases sitting between them. The CDR3 contains 12 residues. Germline CDR1 and CDR2: MDHEN and SYDVKM.

The gene calls are TRBV19 and TRBJ1-3; D unclear. The V end was cut by 5 bases, the J end by 0 bases, with 8 bases between. From germline, CDR1 is LNHDA and CDR2 SQIVND (reference sequence). The CDR3 has 14 amino acids. CDR3 sequence reads: CASSPVPSGNTIYF. The DNA of the CDR3 is TGTGCCAGTAGTCCCGTTCCCTCTGGAAACACCATATATTTT.

The gene calls are TRBV2 and TRBJ1-2, with D possibly matching TRBD1 (6 bases). The germline V and J ends were trimmed by 6 bases and 5 bases, with 13 bases remaining between them. The CDR3 is 13 residues long. Germline loops: CDR1 SNHLY, CDR2 FYNNEI. This CDR3 reads CASRKGEGYGYTF. In DNA form, the CDR3 reads TGTGCCAGCAGGAAGGGGGAGGGTTATGGCTACACCTTC.

The rearrangement uses TRBV5-1 and TRBJ2-1, with a weak D call TRBD2 (5 bases). Germline CDR1 and CDR2: SGHRS and YFSETQ. The CDR3 is 17 amino acids. V was pared by 4 bases and J by 4 bases, with 21 bases between. CDR3 residues: CASSLQSALEGYNEQFF. CDR3 nucleotides: TGCGCCAGCAGCCTTCAATCGGCCCTCGAGGGATACAATGAGCAGTTCTTC.

J is TRBJ2-3 and V is TRBV9, with TRBD2 matching over 7 bases. The CDR3 spans 14 residues. Losses at the gene ends were 3 bases for V and 6 bases for J; bases not matched to a gene: 7. Germline assignment: CDR1 SGDLS and CDR2 YYNGEE. CDR3 region: CASSGTSAGDTQYF. CDR3 bases: TGTGCCAGCAGCGGCACTAGCGCCGGCGATACGCAGTATTTT.

The chain combines TRBV18 with TRBJ2-5; a weak D match, TRBD1 (6 bases). The DNA end lines up better with TRBJ2-7; the J call may be wrong. CDR1 is KGHSH and CDR2 is LQKENI in the germline V gene. The CDR3 is made up of 14 amino acids. The CDR3 spells CASSPGAQRYEQYF. The CDR3, as DNA: TGTGCCAGCTCACCGGGGGCCCAAAGATACGAGCAGTACTTC.

The chain recombines TRBV7-9 with TRBJ1-2, with 10 bases lining up with TRBD1. There are 12 residues in the CDR3. CDR1 is SEHNR, CDR2 FQNEAQ, per germline (reference sequence). The ends lost 4 bases at V and 10 bases at J; junction bases unmatched: 3. CDR3 coding DNA: TGTGCCAGCAGCTGGGGGACAGGGGCCTACACCTTC. It encodes CASSWGTGAYTF.

The chain couples TRBV2 to TRBJ1-3; D unresolved. The CDR3 extends over 12 amino acids. Germline V gene sequence: CDR1 SNHLY, CDR2 FYNNEI. V was pared by 4 bases and J by 3 bases, with 4 bases between. CDR3 in DNA: TGTGCCAGCAGTGGGAGTGGAAACACCATATATTTT. Translated: CASSGSGNTIYF.

This clone occurred once. The CDR3 spells CASSRRGVAYEQYF. The CDR3 bases are TGTGCCAGTAGTAGGAGAGGGGTTGCCTACGAGCAGTACTTC. The genes are TRBV19 and TRBJ2-7; D assignment may be TRBD1 or TRBD2 (5 bases each). This CDR3 has 14 residues. CDR1 is LNHDA and CDR2 is SQIVND in the germline V gene (reference sequence). Trimming stripped 4 bases from V and 2 bases from J, with 12 bases between.

V gene TRBV15 combines with J gene TRBJ2-5; D ambiguous. Germline CDR1 reads LNHNV; CDR2 reads YYDKDF (reference sequence). The CDR3 extends over 15 amino acids. V lost 0 bases to trimming and J lost 5 bases, with 13 bases between them. The CDR3 spells CATSRDPGTSETQYF. The DNA of the CDR3 is TGTGCCACCAGCAGAGATCCCGGTACCTCGGAGACCCAGTACTTC.

This chain links TRBV6-5 with TRBJ2-1, with D perhaps matching TRBD2 (5 bases). Germline values: CDR1 MNHEY, CDR2 SVGAGI. Trimming left V 2 bases short and J 5 bases short, with 10 bases between. The CDR3 is 14 residues long. In nucleotides, the CDR3 is TGTGCCAGCAGTTACCAAGGACTGAACAATGAGCAGTTCTTC. It encodes CASSYQGLNNEQFF.

V gene TRBV11-2 combines with J gene TRBJ1-1; D remains ambiguous. V gave up 7 bases and J gave up 1 base, with 13 bases separating them. Germline assignment: CDR1 SGHAT and CDR2 FQNNGV. CDR3 length: 14 residues. This CDR3 reads CASTDGNWNTEAFF. In DNA form, the CDR3 reads TGTGCCAGCACCGACGGGAACTGGAACACTGAAGCTTTCTTT.

Only one count was recorded for this clone. J is TRBJ2-1 and V is TRBV21-1; the D call TRBD1 from the table was never checked on the DNA. TRBV21-1 is flagged as a pseudogene. The CDR3 has 16 residues. The CDR3: CASSPGTGGAYNEQFF. DNA of the CDR3: TGTGCCAGCAGCCCCGGGACAGGGGGCGCCTACAATGAGCAGTTCTTC.

The chain has TRBV7-9 and TRBJ2-1; no definite D call. The V gene's germline CDR1 is SEHNR and CDR2 FQNEAQ (reference sequence). Between the trimmed V and J ends, which lost 2 bases and 7 bases, there was a span of 15 bases. The length of the CDR3 is 15 residues. The chain's CDR3 is CASSLKGSGMNEQFF. The CDR3 coding sequence is TGTGCCAGCAGCTTAAAGGGTTCGGGTATGAATGAGCAGTTCTTC.

The chain joins TRBV2 to TRBJ1-4; D is uncertain. V shed 6 bases and J shed 4 bases, with 6 bases lying between them. CDR1 is SNHLY and CDR2 is FYNNEI in the germline V gene. The CDR3 extends over 12 amino acids. CDR3: CASRVSNEKLFF. The CDR3 DNA reads as TGTGCCAGCAGGGTCAGTAATGAAAAACTGTTTTTT.

The rearrangement uses TRBV10-1 and TRBJ1-5; possible D gene TRBD1, 5 bases. V was pared by 2 bases and J by 6 bases, with 11 bases between. CDR3 length: 14 residues. Germline lookup yields CDR1 WNHNN and CDR2 SYGVQD (reference sequence). Here the CDR3 DNA reads TGCGCCAGCAGTGAGGGGGGGGTCCGTCAGCCCCAGCATTTT. It is translated as CASSEGGVRQPQHF.

The V and J genes are TRBV7-9 and TRBJ2-3, with a possible D match to TRBD1 (6 bases). The CDR3 is 14 amino acids. Germline V gene lookup returns CDR1 SEHNR and CDR2 FQNEAQ (reference sequence). Trimming shortened V by 4 bases and J by 5 bases, and 13 bases separated the two germline ends. CDR3 sequence: CASSSKGRGDTQYF. CDR3 in DNA: TGTGCCAGCAGCTCCAAAGGCAGGGGAGATACGCAGTATTTT.

The V and J genes are TRBV19 and TRBJ1-5; the D gene is possibly TRBD1 (5 bases). Trimming took off 10 bases at V and 7 bases at J, with 17 bases between the two ends. This CDR3 has 13 residues. Germline V gene data show CDR1 as LNHDA and CDR2 as SQIVND (reference sequence). The DNA of the CDR3 is TGTGCCACCAGACCAGGGAAGGGACAGCCCCAGCATTTT. Protein: CATRPGKGQPQHF. Looking up the rest from reference TRBV19 and TRBJ1-5 gives the full variable domain: DGGITQSPKYLFRKEGQNVTLSCEQNLNHDAMYWYRQDPGQGLRLIYYSQIVNDFQKGDIAEGYSVSREKKESFPLTVTSAQKNPTAFYLCATRPGKGQPQHFGDGTRLSIL.

This sequence joins TRBV4-3 and TRBJ2-1, with 8 nucleotides matching TRBD1. This CDR3 comprises 13 residues. V dropped 0 bases and J dropped 16; count of bases not matched to a gene: 8. CDR1 is LGHNA and CDR2 is YSLEER in the germline V gene. CDR3 DNA sequence: TGCGCCAGCAGCCAAGACAGGGGGCAATGGATTTTCTTC. It is translated as CASSQDRGQWIFF.